The present T cell receptor (beta chain) was sequenced within a study of glioma-infiltrating T cells. With regard to this clonotype: Antigen: not known.

The V gene lost 7 bases and the J gene lost 8 bases, with 21 bases spanning the gap. Germline CDR1 is LNHDA and CDR2 is SQIVND (reference sequence). CDR3 size: 15 residues. Amplification of TCR alpha and beta CDR3 regions from RNA used iRepertoire nested multiplex PCR. TCRdb processed the multiplex PCR reads anew with MiXCR; each CDR3 protein has one entry. This sample has tens of thousands of distinct CDR3 sequences, with less than 30% found just once. General study points: Above-expected tissue-blood divergence occurred in all gliomas, most in low-grade ones.

The V call is TRBV19, the J call TRBJ2-1, with D tentatively TRBD2 (6 bases). The clonotype comes from a human donor with low-grade glioma or glioblastoma, undergoing nonglioma brain surgery, or in good health (not recorded which). Sample: glioma tissue, nonneoplastic brain tissue, or PBMCs (not recorded which). The CDR3 bases are TGTGCCAGTACCTCAAAGCGGGCCCCCTTAGATGAGCAGTTCTTC. It yields the protein CASTSKRAPLDEQFF.